This entry lists 32 T cell receptor beta chains sequenced from one sample in a study of post-analysis software for immune sequencing data. Whole-study results and caveats: Five TRBV segments were significantly more frequent in patients than in controls. TRBV5-6, TRBV5-1 and TRBV20-1 were among these segments.

No antigen is known for these receptors. cDNA libraries of TCR beta carried unique molecular identifiers. In TCRdb, the PCR reads were re-called with MiXCR into one record per CDR3 protein. This table has roughly 180,000 distinct CDR3 sequences, roughly 30% appearing once. Sequencing was carried out using blood. These receptors were collected from a girl under 18 with multiple sclerosis.

In its sample, this clonotype was seen a few times. This CDR3 reads CSAREVAGATQYF. The CDR3 DNA reads TGCAGTGCTAGAGAGGTAGCGGGAGCTACGCAGTATTTT. The chain couples TRBV20-1 to TRBJ2-3; the match to TRBD2 covers 9 bases. V dropped 0 bases and J dropped 8; count of bases not matched to a gene: 3. The CDR3 runs 13 residues. Germline CDR1 and CDR2: DFQATT and SNEGSKA (reference sequence).

The chain is built from TRBV3-1 and TRBJ2-4; the match to TRBD2 covers 10 bases. The DNA end is a closer match to TRBJ2-7, so the J assignment may be wrong. The CDR3 extends over 14 amino acids. Germline V gives CDR1 LGHDT, CDR2 YNNKEL (reference sequence). The CDR3 protein is CASTKREREGEQYF. Written as DNA, the CDR3 is TGTGCCAGCACCAAACGAGAGCGGGAGGGCGAGCAGTACTTC.

As for this clonotype: This sequence may be a read error, since a much larger clone differs from it by one base. The chain employs TRBV7-2 and TRBJ2-5; the match to TRBD2 covers 8 bases. The CDR3 has 15 residues. Germline CDR1 is SGHTA and CDR2 is FQGNSA. The CDR3 region has the DNA TGTGCCGGCAGCTTGGGACTAGTCGTCGGAGAGACCCAGTACTTC. Translated: CAGSLGLVVGETQYF.

This clonotype turned up a few times. The V gene is TRBV24-1, the J gene TRBJ1-2; a weak D match, TRBD1 (5 bases). The CDR3 runs 11 residues. The ends were cut back, 8 bases at V and 6 bases at J, with 9 bases in the middle. Germline V gene sequence: CDR1 KGHDR, CDR2 SFDVKD. The CDR3 sequence: CATISGHGYTF. The CDR3 nucleotides are TGTGCCACCATCTCGGGGCATGGCTACACCTTC.

This clonotype was detected ten times or more. The chain uses TRBV10-2 and TRBJ2-7; D call uncertain. V lost 7 bases to trimming and J lost 0 bases, with 19 bases between them. Germline V gene data show CDR1 as WSHSY and CDR2 as SAAADI. The CDR3 totals 16 residues. CDR3 sequence (DNA): TGCGCCAGCATCCCAGGATCTCCCGTGAGCTCCTACGAGCAGTACTTC. Its protein is CASIPGSPVSSYEQYF.

The rearrangement joins TRBV6-1 to TRBJ1-1, with 7 positions matching TRBD1. The CDR3 totals 18 residues. Germline V gene data show CDR1 as MNHNS and CDR2 as SASEGT. Trimming at V came to 6 bases and at J to 0 bases, leaving 16 bases not matched to a gene. The DNA of the CDR3 is TGTGCCAGCAGCCGGCCCGGGAACAGGGGCTCCATGAACACTGAAGCTTTCTTT. The encoded protein is CASSRPGNRGSMNTEAFF.

This clonotype occurred a few times. The V call is TRBV12-3 or TRBV12-4, the J call TRBJ2-7, with a tentative D call TRBD1 (5 bases). The CDR3 contains 15 residues. The V and J ends lost 1 base and 5 bases respectively, with 15 bases between them. The chain's CDR3 is CASSLVLGRANEQYF. In nucleotides, the CDR3 is TGTGCCAGCAGTTTAGTTCTGGGCAGGGCAAACGAGCAGTACTTC.

This clonotype was seen ten or more times. This sequence joins TRBV9 and TRBJ2-1, with 10 bases identical to TRBD2. Trimming took 3 bases from V and 0 from J; bases not matched to a gene: 0. The V gene's germline CDR1 is SGDLS and CDR2 YYNGEE. This CDR3 is built from 15 residues. In DNA form, the CDR3 reads TGTGCCAGCAGCGGGACTAGCGGCTCCTACAATGAGCAGTTCTTC. It encodes CASSGTSGSYNEQFF.

The table lists this clonotype with many counts. The chain carries TRBV6-5 and TRBJ2-3; 14 nucleotides align to TRBD2. The CDR3 has 15 amino acids. V shed 5 bases and J 4 bases; nucleotides not matched to a gene: 2. CDR1 is MNHEY, CDR2 SVGAGI, per germline. In DNA form, the CDR3 reads TGTGCCAGCAGTCGACTAGCGGGAGGGTCAGATACGCAGTATTTT. It translates to CASSRLAGGSDTQYF.

Ten or more counts support this clonotype. The chain carries TRBV28 and TRBJ2-5; D is undetermined. This CDR3 has 11 amino acids. Germline CDR1 and CDR2: MDHEN and SYDVKM. The V gene lost 5 bases and the J gene lost 11 bases, with 12 bases spanning the gap. CDR3 nucleotide sequence: TGTGCCAGCAGTATCAACAGCCAGCAGTACTTC. It encodes CASSINSQQYF.

The V call is TRBV4-2, the J call TRBJ2-7; possible D gene TRBD2, 7 bases. TRBJ2-5 matches the DNA end more closely, so the J call is doubtful. This CDR3 is built from 16 residues. Per the germline V gene, CDR1 is LGHNA and CDR2 is YNFKEQ. In DNA, the CDR3 is TGTGCCAGCAGCCAAGATGGAGGGGGGGGGACGGAGACCCAGTACTTC. Translation: CASSQDGGGGTETQYF.

This clonotype was seen ten or more times. The chain couples TRBV2 to TRBJ1-1, with 9 bases identical to TRBD1. The CDR3 has 16 amino acids. Germline CDR1 reads SNHLY; CDR2 reads FYNNEI. After removal of 5 bases from V and 1 base from J, the junction contained 8 bases not matched to a gene. The CDR3 DNA sequence: TGTGCCAGCAGTTTACAGGGGGCTCTGAGGAACACTGAAGCTTTCTTT. It codes for CASSLQGALRNTEAFF.

This clonotype was counted ten times or more. J is TRBJ2-5 and V is TRBV28, with D possibly being TRBD1 or TRBD2 (5 bases each). The germline V and J ends were trimmed by 2 bases and 4 bases, with 14 bases remaining between them. The CDR3 consists of 15 residues. Germline V CDR1 and CDR2: MDHEN, SYDVKM. CDR3: CASSLGTGTAETQYF. The CDR3 DNA is TGTGCCAGCAGTTTAGGAACCGGGACGGCAGAGACCCAGTACTTC.

Concerning this clonotype itself: Just one base apart from a much larger clone, this may be a read error. V usage is TRBV6-5 and J usage is TRBJ2-1; TRBD2 matches at 8 bases. The end of the DNA aligns better with TRBJ2-7, so the J call may be wrong. Germline V gene lookup returns CDR1 MNHEY and CDR2 SVGAGI. The CDR3 spans 15 residues. The DNA of the CDR3 is TGTGCCAGCAGTTACAGCGGGAGCTCCTACAATGAGCAGTACTTC. It encodes CASSYSGSSYNEQYF.

This clonotype has at least ten counts. The V gene is TRBV20-1, the J gene TRBJ2-3, with a possible D match to TRBD1 (6 bases). The CDR3 length is 16 residues. Germline-derived CDR1 and CDR2 are DFQATT and SNEGSKA (reference sequence). Trimming left V 0 bases short and J 5 bases short, with 18 bases between. The CDR3 DNA reads TGCAGTGCTAGAGATCACCAGGGGAGAAGGGGAGATACGCAGTATTTT. This translates into CSARDHQGRRGDTQYF.

The table lists this clonotype with a count of one. A read error may account for a junction end that differs from germline. The rearrangement uses TRBV20-1 and TRBJ1-2; D might be TRBD1 (5 bases). There are 14 residues in the CDR3. From germline, CDR1 is DFQATT and CDR2 SNEGSKA (reference sequence). The CDR3 sequence: CSARESGRDYGSTF. The CDR3 region has the DNA TGCAGTGCTAGAGAGTCGGGCAGGGACTATGGCTCCACCTTC.

This clonotype appeared many times. A read error may produce the germline difference seen at one junction end. The chain uses TRBV3-1 and TRBJ1-1; D is uncertain. The CDR3 covers 14 residues. Germline CDR1 and CDR2: LGHDT and YNNKEL (reference sequence). DNA of the CDR3: TGCGCCAGCAGCCAAGATCGGGGGAACACTGAAGCTTTCTTT. Amino acids: CASSQDRGNTEAFF.

The V and J genes are TRBV6-5 and TRBJ1-2, with TRBD1 as a possible D gene (5 bases). V gave up 5 bases and J gave up 2 bases, with 12 bases separating them. Germline CDR1 MNHEY, CDR2 SVGAGI. The CDR3 sequence is 14 residues long. The CDR3 loop reads CASSRRDGNYGYTF. DNA for the CDR3: TGTGCCAGCAGTCGTCGGGACGGGAACTATGGCTACACCTTC.

This clonotype has at least ten counts. This rearrangement joins TRBV6-2 or TRBV6-3 to TRBJ2-7; unclear D gene. There are 12 residues in the CDR3. The V end lost 0 bases, the J end lost 3 bases, and 3 bases lay between the germline ends. Germline CDR1 MNHEY, CDR2 SVGEGT. CDR3 protein: CASSYSSYEQYF. The CDR3 nucleotides read TGTGCCAGCAGTTACTCTAGCTACGAGCAGTACTTC.

Only a few counts were recorded for this clonotype. This chain connects TRBV20-1 to TRBJ2-1; 14 bases align to TRBD2. After removal of 2 bases from V and 8 bases from J, the junction contained 11 bases not matched to a gene. Germline CDR1 reads DFQATT; CDR2 reads SNEGSKA (reference sequence). The CDR3 extends over 17 amino acids. In DNA form, the CDR3 reads TGCAGTGCTAGAACACCCGGGACTAGCGGGAGAGGTGATGAGCAGTTCTTC. This encodes CSARTPGTSGRGDEQFF.

The chain uses TRBV12-3 or TRBV12-4 and TRBJ2-5; D possibly corresponds to TRBD2 (5 bases). Trimming removed 5 bases at V and 2 bases at J, with 12 bases between. The length of the CDR3 is 14 residues. CDR3 nucleotides: TGTGCCAGCAGTCCGCGGGCAAAACAAGAGACCCAGTACTTC. This gives the protein CASSPRAKQETQYF.

Points on this clonotype: The CDR3 carries no conserved terminal phenylalanine or tryptophan, so it likely arises from a read error. The gene calls are TRBV9 and TRBJ2-1; 14 positions agree with TRBD2. The V gene end was trimmed by 3 bases and the J gene end by 7 bases; junction bases not matched to a gene: 12. CDR1 SGDLS and CDR2 YYNGEE come from the germline V gene. The CDR3 consists of 18 residues. CDR3 amino acids: CASSAKGLAGVARNEQFL. CDR3 sequence (DNA): TGTGCCAGCAGCGCTAAGGGACTAGCGGGGGTTGCGAGGAATGAGCAGTTCTTA.

This rearrangement joins TRBV6-4 to TRBJ1-1; D is unresolved. Trimming cost V 2 bases and J 0 bases, with 10 bases left between them. The CDR3 contains 15 residues. Germline V CDR1 and CDR2: MRHNA, SNTAGT. Written as DNA, the CDR3 is TGTGCCAGCAGTGACGATCGGATTATGAACACTGAAGCTTTCTTT. This encodes CASSDDRIMNTEAFF.

For this clonotype: Since a much larger clone is just one base distant, this may be a read error. This chain links TRBV5-1 with TRBJ2-7; perhaps TRBD2 as D (5 bases). From germline, CDR1 is SGHRS and CDR2 YFSETQ. The CDR3 spans 18 residues. The germline V and J ends were trimmed by 0 bases and 0 bases, with 19 bases remaining between them. The CDR3 reads CASSLAIGADDYSYEQYF. The CDR3 nucleotides are TGCGCCAGCAGCTTGGCCATCGGAGCGGACGACTACTCCTACGAGCAGTACTTC.

The table lists this clonotype with a few counts. A much more abundant neighbour one base away suggests this may be a read error. J is TRBJ2-7 and V is TRBV20-1; no clear D. Germline CDR1 reads DFQATT; CDR2 reads SNEGSKA (reference sequence). V was cut by 6 bases and J by 5 bases, with 20 bases left in between. This CDR3 is built from 14 residues. DNA for the CDR3: TGCAGTGCAACACGCGGCAGTCCTGGCGACGAGCAGTACTTC. This translates into CSATRGSPGDEQYF.

This clonotype occurred many times. V gene TRBV4-1 combines with J gene TRBJ1-2; D remains unclear. With 1 base removed from V and 7 bases from J, the gap between germline ends came to 7 bases. CDR3 size: 12 residues. CDR1 is MGHRA, CDR2 YSYEKL, per germline. The CDR3 DNA reads as TGCGCCAGCAGCCAAGTGCCGGGTGGCTACACCTTC. Its protein product is CASSQVPGGYTF.

This rearrangement joins TRBV28 to TRBJ1-6; tentatively, D is TRBD1 (5 bases). Germline CDR1 MDHEN, CDR2 SYDVKM. The germline V and J ends were trimmed by 7 bases and 11 bases, with 15 bases remaining between them. CDR3 size: 13 residues. The CDR3 here is CASNIRAETPLHF. The CDR3 nucleotides are TGTGCCAGCAATATCAGGGCTGAGACACCCCTCCACTTT. Variable domain in full (rest from reference TRBV28 and TRBJ1-6): DVKVTQSSRYLVKRTGEKVFLECVQDMDHENMFWYRQDPGLGLRLIYFSYDVKMKEKGDIPEGYSVSREKKERFSLILESASTNQTSMYLCASNIRAETPLHFGNGTRLTVT.

Ten or more counts support this clonotype. The chain links TRBV24-1 to TRBJ2-1; 10 nucleotides agree with TRBD2. The CDR3 consists of 15 residues. Per germline, CDR1 KGHDR and CDR2 SFDVKD. V shed 3 bases and J 6 bases; nucleotides not matched to a gene: 4. Here the CDR3 DNA reads TGTGCCACCAGTGATGGGCTAGCGGGAGTCAATGAGCAGTTCTTC. Protein: CATSDGLAGVNEQFF.

This clonotype was recorded at least ten times. The chain joins TRBV5-1 to TRBJ2-7; the match to TRBD2 covers 9 bases. The germline gives CDR1 SGHRS, CDR2 YFSETQ. This CDR3 has 17 residues. V lost 0 bases and J lost 0; bases outside the gene matches: 7. The CDR3 region is CASSLARASGTSYEQYF. CDR3 bases: TGCGCCAGCAGCTTGGCCAGGGCTAGCGGGACCTCCTACGAGCAGTACTTC.

This clonotype occurred many times. The chain is built from TRBV7-6 and TRBJ1-2, with a tentative D call TRBD1 (5 bases). The V gene lost 1 base and the J gene lost 4 bases, with 19 bases spanning the gap. The germline gives CDR1 SGHVS, CDR2 FNYEAQ. The CDR3 runs 17 residues. This CDR3 is CASSLGAGRVLPYGYTF. CDR3 DNA sequence: TGTGCCAGCAGCTTAGGGGCAGGGCGCGTTCTCCCCTATGGCTACACCTTC.

A note on this clonotype: This may come from a read error, since a much larger clone is one base off. The chain is built from TRBV13 and TRBJ1-1, with D possibly matching TRBD1 (6 bases). This CDR3 has 15 residues. Germline CDR1 reads PRHDT; CDR2 reads FYEKMQ (reference sequence). This CDR3 is CASSPGGGGNAEAFF. For the CDR3, the DNA is TGTGCCAGCAGCCCCGGGGGAGGGGGGAACGCTGAAGCTTTCTTT.

In its sample, this clonotype was seen many times. This rearrangement joins TRBV5-1 to TRBJ2-5; D is ambiguous. Looked up from germline, CDR1 is SGHRS and CDR2 is YFSETQ. This CDR3 is 12 amino acids long. The V end lost 1 base, the J end lost 0 bases, and 1 base lay between the germline ends. CDR3 amino acids: CASSLNQETQYF. In DNA, the CDR3 is TGCGCCAGCAGCTTGAACCAAGAGACCCAGTACTTC.